The T cell receptor (beta chain) described here comes from a study of T-cell reconstitution after alpha-beta-depleted transplantation in children. Study-wide findings and caveats: Hyperexpanded clones declined; after one year, newly produced T cells mostly supplied diversity.

Unique molecular identifiers were incorporated into the prepared TCRbeta library. From the PCR reads, TCRdb called clonotypes with MiXCR, one entry per CDR3 protein. Of about 300,000 distinct CDR3 sequences listed, about 9.4% are singletons. In its sample, this clonotype was seen many times. Its antigen is currently unknown. Germline assignment: CDR1 SQVTM and CDR2 ANQGSEA. CDR3 length: 13 amino acids. V shed 0 bases, J shed 6 bases, and the junction held 1 base outside the gene matches. The sequenced sample was PBMCs, obtained before TCRalphabeta/CD19-depleted stem cell transplant. This clonotype was sampled from a boy in the first two years of life with acute myeloid leukemia, due to receive a stem cell transplant. V is TRBV29-1 and J is TRBJ2-2; 7 nucleotides line up with TRBD2. The CDR3 DNA follows: TGCAGCGTTGAAGAGGGGGGGGCCGGGGAGCTGTTTTTT. This codes for CSVEEGGAGELFF.